This T cell receptor beta chain was observed in a study of CD8+ T cells in alopecia areata. Overall study context: Treated patients were dosed with oral tofacitinib, taking 5 to 10 mg twice daily. Findings and caveats of the study: The treated group had a single nonresponder, limiting CD8+ expansion-response conclusions. Treatment with tofacitinib significantly lowered scalp clonality and reduced expanded CD8+ clones among the top 100. Many expanded lesional clones persisted in scalp and blood during tofacitinib treatment.

As the sequencing template, cDNA was produced by extracting RNA and reverse transcribing it. Sequencing was performed with immunoSEQ multiplex PCR; in TCRdb, only in-frame clones are kept and a portion is missing. The table has roughly 98,000 clones, 50% to 75% seen once. Comments on this clone: The antigen is undetermined.

The sample's treatment: oral pan-JAK inhibitor, 5-10 mg twice daily. The germline V gene has CDR1 LNHNV and CDR2 YYDKDF (reference sequence). The CDR3 has 14 amino acids. Trimming stripped 0 bases from V and 1 base from J, with 6 bases between. The sequencing used CD8+ T cells sorted from blood, collected at week 4, from a patient treated with tofacitinib. The receptor comes from a human donor with alopecia areata. The rearrangement joins TRBV15 to TRBJ1-2; a possible D gene is TRBD1 (5 bases). CDR3 sequence (DNA): TGTGCCACCAGCAGAGAGACAGATAACTATGGCTACACCTTC. Translated, it gives CATSRETDNYGYTF.